A selection of T cell receptor beta chains follows, all from one sample in a study of blood T cell repertoires in COVID-19. Repertoires were generated with immunoSEQ multiplex PCR, while TCRdb's copy carries only in-frame clones and drops some. The profile shows about 200,000 clones, 70% to 90% of them singletons. Sequenced input: peripheral blood. The receptor set was obtained from a woman of 80 years or more with acute or convalescent COVID-19. CDR3s include the opening cysteine and the closing phenylalanine or tryptophan. The D gene is left open where the match is weak. Size is stated for part of the rows, as once, few or many counts, or as a class when the clone is expanded.

- - TRBJ1-2 TRBV4-3 TGCGCCAGCAGCCAAGCCCCTGGGGAGGCCTATGGCTACACCTTC CASSQAPGEAYGYTF
TRBD2 many TRBJ2-3 TRBV24-1 TGTGCCACCGAAGGACTAGCGGGGCGTACGCAGTATTTT CATEGLAGRTQYF
- - TRBJ1-2 TRBV7-2 TGTGCCAGCAGCTTAGACAGGGTGGGAGGCTACACCTTC CASSLDRVGGYTF
- few TRBJ2-7 TRBV6-6 TGTGCCAGCAGTTACTCGCGTCAGGGTGGCTACGAGCAGTACTTC CASSYSRQGGYEQYF
TRBD1 - TRBJ1-5 TRBV4-1 TGCGCCAGCAGCTACCAGGACAGGGTAAATCAGCCCCAGCATTTT CASSYQDRVNQPQHF
- - TRBJ1-6 TRBV7-2 TGTGCCAGCAGCTTAGCGGGCAGACATTCACCCCTCCACTTT CASSLAGRHSPLHF
TRBD1 few TRBJ2-3 TRBV7-3 TGTGCCAGCAGCTCATCCGGGACAGGGTATACGCAGTATTTT CASSSSGTGYTQYF
- - TRBJ2-2 TRBV29-1 TGCAGCGTTGGACTAGTGGGGACCGGGGAGCTGTTTTTT CSVGLVGTGELFF
- few TRBJ2-1 TRBV4-2 TGTGCCAGCAGCCAAGATTCAACTTCGCAGTTCTTC CASSQDSTSQFF
- once TRBJ2-1 TRBV7-2 TGTGCCAGCAGCACCGACAGGAGCGCCGTCTCCTACAATGAGCAGTTCTTC CASSTDRSAVSYNEQFF
- - TRBJ2-7 TRBV10-1 TGCGCCAGCAGTGAGTCTACTAGCTACGAGCAGTACTTC CASSESTSYEQYF
TRBD1 - TRBJ2-5 TRBV10-1 TGCGCCAGCAGTGAGACCGGGACAGGGGGCTTGGAGACCCAGTACTTC CASSETGTGGLETQYF
- - TRBJ2-5 TRBV15 TGTGCCACCAGCAGCGGGGGGACACCCCAAGAGACCCAGTACTTC CATSSGGTPQETQYF
- - TRBJ1-2 TRBV5-4 TGTGCCAGCAGGTTAAGGGACACCACTAACTATGGCTACACCTTC CASRLRDTTNYGYTF
TRBD1 - TRBJ2-1 TRBV7-9 TGTGCCAGCAGCGTAACGTGGGACAGGGGGTCTGGTGAGCAGTTCTTC CASSVTWDRGSGEQFF
TRBD1 - TRBJ1-1 TRBV5-5 TGTGCCAGCGACAGGGCTTTGGTGAACACTGAAGCTTTCTTT CASDRALVNTEAFF